The rows below give T cell receptor beta chains drawn from one sample of a study of T cell responses to AZD1222 COVID-19 vaccine. The protocol was immunoSEQ multiplex PCR, while the TCRdb copy is restricted to in-frame clones and leaves out a portion. This table holds 90,000 to 110,000 clones, about 85% found once. Sequencing was performed on peripheral blood, taken on day 0 of AZD1222 vaccination. These receptors were obtained from an adult in good health. Each CDR3 is given with its conserved first and last residue. A D gene is named only where the DNA matches it firmly. Expanded clones get a size class; other rows say once, few or many, or leave the size out.

abundance: -; j_gene: TRBJ2-3; d_gene: TRBD1; v_gene: TRBV28; CDR3nt: TGTGCCAGCAGTTTGGGACAGGGGATGGCCGATACGCAGTATTTT; CDR3aa: CASSLGQGMADTQYF
abundance: -; j_gene: TRBJ1-3; d_gene: TRBD1; v_gene: TRBV7-8; CDR3nt: TGTGCCAGCAGCGCGACAGGGGAGACTGGAAACACCATATATTTT; CDR3aa: CASSATGETGNTIYF
abundance: -; j_gene: TRBJ1-1; d_gene: TRBD1; v_gene: TRBV9; CDR3nt: TGTGCCAGCAGTAGACAGGGCCTCATGAACACTGAAGCTTTCTTT; CDR3aa: CASSRQGLMNTEAFF
abundance: -; j_gene: TRBJ2-1; d_gene: TRBD2; v_gene: TRBV24-1; CDR3nt: TGTGCCACCATGACTAGCGGGAGGAAGGGGGATGAGCAGTTCTTC; CDR3aa: CATMTSGRKGDEQFF
abundance: -; j_gene: TRBJ2-7; d_gene: TRBD1; v_gene: TRBV10-3; CDR3nt: TGTGCCACGGGGACAGGTGTCTACGAGCAGTACTTC; CDR3aa: CATGTGVYEQYF
abundance: -; j_gene: TRBJ1-1; d_gene: TRBD1; v_gene: TRBV19; CDR3nt: TGTGCCAGTAGCCTCCGGGGGACAGCTGAAGCTTTCTTT; CDR3aa: CASSLRGTAEAFF
abundance: -; j_gene: TRBJ2-3; d_gene: -; v_gene: TRBV3-1/TRBV3-2; CDR3nt: TGTGCCAGCAGCCCGGGCAGAACCACAGATACGCAGTATTTT; CDR3aa: CASSPGRTTDTQYF
abundance: once; j_gene: TRBJ2-7; d_gene: TRBD2; v_gene: TRBV2; CDR3nt: TGTGCCAGCAGTCCCGGACTAGCGGGAGTCGAGCAGTACTTC; CDR3aa: CASSPGLAGVEQYF
abundance: once; j_gene: TRBJ2-3; d_gene: TRBD1; v_gene: TRBV10-3; CDR3nt: TGTGCCATCAGTCGCGGACAGGGGAGTACAGATACGCAGTATTTT; CDR3aa: CAISRGQGSTDTQYF
abundance: once; j_gene: TRBJ2-5; d_gene: TRBD2; v_gene: TRBV19; CDR3nt: TGTGCCAGTAGTATTTCGACTAGCGGGGGCCAAAGACAAGAGACCCAGTACTTC; CDR3aa: CASSISTSGGQRQETQYF
abundance: -; j_gene: TRBJ2-1; d_gene: TRBD2; v_gene: TRBV19; CDR3nt: TGTGCCAGTAGTATTAGCGGGAGGGCTTACTACAATGAGCAGTTCTTC; CDR3aa: CASSISGRAYYNEQFF
abundance: -; j_gene: TRBJ2-2; d_gene: -; v_gene: TRBV6-5; CDR3nt: TGTGCCAGCAGGGACGGGGGACTGGACACCGGGGAGCTGTTTTTT; CDR3aa: CASRDGGLDTGELFF
abundance: few; j_gene: TRBJ2-3; d_gene: TRBD2; v_gene: TRBV28; CDR3nt: TGTGCCAGCAGCTTTAGCGGGGGGGCAGATACGCAGTATTTT; CDR3aa: CASSFSGGADTQYF
abundance: -; j_gene: TRBJ2-7; d_gene: -; v_gene: TRBV5-6; CDR3nt: TGTGCCAGCAGTTATTGGGGGACTTCCTCCGTACCCATCACCTACGAGCAGTACTTC; CDR3aa: CASSYWGTSSVPITYEQYF
abundance: -; j_gene: TRBJ1-3; d_gene: -; v_gene: TRBV29-1; CDR3nt: TGCAGCGTTGAATCGGGGGCGAAAAACACCATATATTTT; CDR3aa: CSVESGAKNTIYF
abundance: once; j_gene: TRBJ1-5; d_gene: -; v_gene: TRBV6-5; CDR3nt: TGTGCCAGCAGTTCGAATCGGGGGCTGGGCAATCAGCCCCAGCATTTT; CDR3aa: CASSSNRGLGNQPQHF
abundance: -; j_gene: TRBJ2-5; d_gene: TRBD2; v_gene: TRBV3-1/TRBV3-2; CDR3nt: TGTGCCAGCAGCCAAGATCCCGGGAGGGAGACCCAGTACTTC; CDR3aa: CASSQDPGRETQYF
abundance: -; j_gene: TRBJ1-4; d_gene: -; v_gene: TRBV7-2; CDR3nt: TGTGCCAGCAGCTTAAGGACAGTTAATGAAAAACTGTTTTTT; CDR3aa: CASSLRTVNEKLFF
abundance: -; j_gene: TRBJ2-2; d_gene: TRBD1; v_gene: TRBV7-2; CDR3nt: TGTGCCAGCAGCTCGTCGACAGGGCTGGGCACCGGGGAGCTGTTTTTT; CDR3aa: CASSSSTGLGTGELFF
abundance: -; j_gene: TRBJ2-3; d_gene: TRBD2; v_gene: TRBV4-1; CDR3nt: TGCGCCAGCAGCCAACACGGACTAGCGCCAGATACGCAGTATTTT; CDR3aa: CASSQHGLAPDTQYF
abundance: -; j_gene: TRBJ2-3; d_gene: TRBD2; v_gene: TRBV6-4; CDR3nt: TGTGCCAGCAGGCGGGAGGCCACACTCACAGATACGCAGTATTTT; CDR3aa: CASRREATLTDTQYF
abundance: -; j_gene: TRBJ2-7; d_gene: -; v_gene: TRBV20-1; CDR3nt: TGCAGTGCTAGTATACTGGGTCGTCGCGAGCAGTACTTC; CDR3aa: CSASILGRREQYF
abundance: -; j_gene: TRBJ1-2; d_gene: TRBD1; v_gene: TRBV6-1; CDR3nt: TGTGCCAGCAGTGAAGACGAGACAGGGTTAAAGACAATGTCTCGCAACTATGGCTACACCTTC; CDR3aa: CASSEDETGLKTMSRNYGYTF
abundance: -; j_gene: TRBJ2-2; d_gene: TRBD1; v_gene: TRBV7-8; CDR3nt: TGTGCCAGCAGGAGGACAGGCGATTCCTCCGGGGAGCTGTTTTTT; CDR3aa: CASRRTGDSSGELFF
abundance: -; j_gene: TRBJ2-7; d_gene: TRBD2; v_gene: TRBV10-1; CDR3nt: TGCGCCAGCAGTGAGTCGAGAGGGACTAGCGGGAGTTCTCCCTACGAGCAGTACTTC; CDR3aa: CASSESRGTSGSSPYEQYF
abundance: -; j_gene: TRBJ2-1; d_gene: TRBD2; v_gene: TRBV24-1; CDR3nt: TGTGCCACCAGTGATTCGGCGAGTCCAGCGGGAGGTTCCCATGAGCAGTTCTTC; CDR3aa: CATSDSASPAGGSHEQFF
abundance: -; j_gene: TRBJ1-6; d_gene: TRBD1; v_gene: TRBV27; CDR3nt: TGTGCCAGCAGTATATTAAAGGGGGCTTACGCGGGGCTTAATAATTCACCCCTCCACTTT; CDR3aa: CASSILKGAYAGLNNSPLHF
abundance: -; j_gene: TRBJ1-2; d_gene: -; v_gene: TRBV6-5; CDR3nt: TGTGCCAGCAGTCAACGGCCGGGGGCGCCTTATGGCTACACCTTC; CDR3aa: CASSQRPGAPYGYTF